This T cell receptor beta chain emerged from a study of glioma-infiltrating T cells (dated by TCRdb to 2016 to 2017). Looking at the study overall: Sequencing of TCR alpha- and beta-chain repertoires was performed on glioma tissue, on non-neoplastic brain tissue, and on matched peripheral blood mononuclear cells. To measure how far tissue and blood T-cell populations diverged, each tissue-infiltrating repertoire was compared against the peripheral blood repertoire of the same patient. The paired cohort comprised three low-grade glioma patients, 8 or 9 primary glioblastoma patients and three non-glioma patients contributing non-neoplastic brain tissue. Results and caveats for the whole study, not just this receptor: Very few CDR3 sequences were found to be shared between tissue and blood, and this scarcity was attributed to high CDR3 diversity and limited sampling. VJ-independent divergence between tissue and blood was below expectation in non-neoplastic patients but above expectation in all gliomas, especially low-grade gliomas. Small numbers underpinned the group comparisons: roughly eight glioblastoma patients, three low-grade glioma patients and three non-neoplastic patients.

Details on this clonotype: Its antigen is not yet known. Base qualities are not provided; no much larger clone lies one nucleotide away.

In the germline V gene, CDR1 corresponds to SGHTA and CDR2 to FQGNSA. The germline ends are 18 bases apart after V is trimmed by 1 base and J by 8 bases. The CDR3 covers 16 residues, taking in both the cysteine and the phenylalanine. The read is trimmed to its CDR3 DNA, 48 bases read in frame from base 1. TCR alpha and beta CDR3 regions were amplified with the iRepertoire nested amplicon-rescue multiplex PCR (arm-PCR) platform from RNA. For one-step reverse transcription and amplification, roughly 90-450 ng of tissue mRNA or PBMC total RNA was used as input. Following bead purification, Illumina adapters were added by a secondary multiplex PCR, and the libraries were gel-purified between 200 and 400 bp. Libraries carried internal 6-nucleotide barcodes used for demultiplexing. Sequencing of the libraries was done on an Illumina MiSeq using 2x220 or 2x250 nucleotide paired-end reads. The authors' pipeline ran thus. FLASH 1.2.11 was used to merge paired reads, and BWA-MEM then aligned the reads to the GRCh37 human genome before TRA and TRB reads were extracted. For V and J assignment, an IMGT-derived reference of cassette sequences and CDR3 motifs that included pseudogenes was used. Three-frame translation of reads was performed, and productive CDR3s were defined as those with a C...FGXG motif and no stop codons. A clonotype was defined as a unique combination of a V-J cassette pair and a CDR3 amino acid sequence. Filtering of reads was based on Hamming distance, with the threshold set by the sequence error rate of each sample in mapped regions. Through fastp at Q25 and MiXCR, TCRdb rebuilt clones from the public reads, retaining in-frame beta chains. For every CDR3 protein sequence, its rows merge into one entry that carries the most common genes and DNA. For this entry, the V and J calls and clone size follow TCRdb and not the study's own pipeline. The sample data list around 190,000 distinct CDR3 sequences, and roughly two fifths of these were observed just once. Of the sample, around 5% falls within the top ten clones.

The chain couples TRBV7-2 to TRBJ1-5; no D gene call is confident. The sample comprised glioma tissue, nonneoplastic brain tissue, or PBMCs (not recorded which). The source is a human donor with low-grade glioma or glioblastoma, undergoing nonglioma brain surgery, or in good health (not recorded which). The sequenced DNA is TGTGCCAGCAGCTTAGAAGTGGGTTGGGGAAATGAGCCCCAGCATTTT. The resulting protein is CASSLEVGWGNEPQHF.